Listed below are T cell receptor beta chains from one sample, sequenced in a study of T-cell reconstitution after alpha-beta-depleted transplantation in children. TCRdb reprocessed the PCR reads via MiXCR and lists one record per CDR3 protein. This table has approximately 800,000 distinct CDR3 sequences, roughly 15% appearing once. This specimen consisted of PBMCs, mostly from graft donor cells, obtained 360 days after TCRalphabeta/CD19-depleted stem cell transplant. Receptors originate from a male patient younger than 18 who had a stem cell transplant for acute lymphoblastic leukemia, so the T cells may come from the graft donor. Each CDR3 is given with its conserved first and last residue. D genes are given only for firm matches. Expanded clones are given a class, and other clones once, few, many or no size at all.

d_gene	v_gene	j_gene	abundance	CDR3nt	CDR3aa
TRBD2	TRBV5-1	TRBJ2-3	few	TGCGCCAGCAGCGACAGAAAGACTGTTATAGCGGGAACGGGGACAGATACGCAGTATTTT	CASSDRKTVIAGTGTDTQYF
.	TRBV10-3	TRBJ2-5	many	TGTGCCATCAGTGGGCCTAGCCGAGAGACCCAGTACTTC	CAISGPSRETQYF
TRBD1	TRBV5-1	TRBJ2-1	few	TGCGCCAGCATAGGGGCTCCGGACAGGGACAACAATGAGCAGTTCTTC	CASIGAPDRDNNEQFF
.	TRBV2	TRBJ2-1	.	TGTGCCAGCAGCGGACCACGGCAGTTCTTC	CASSGPRQFF
.	TRBV10-3	TRBJ1-2	few	TGTGCCATCAGTAGGGCTGTCCTGGGCTACACCTTC	CAISRAVLGYTF
.	TRBV3-1	TRBJ2-6	.	TGTGCCAGCAGCCAAGGGTTGCAAGTTGGGGCCAACGTCCTGACTTTC	CASSQGLQVGANVLTF
TRBD1	TRBV24-1	TRBJ2-3	.	TGTGCCACCAGTGATTACCGAGGGGGCCGTAAGCCCCCAGATACGCAGTATTTT	CATSDYRGGRKPPDTQYF
.	TRBV12-3/TRBV12-4	TRBJ1-4	.	TGTGCCAGCAGTTTAGGAGCTGTTGCGAATGAAAAACTGTTTTTT	CASSLGAVANEKLFF
.	TRBV3-1	TRBJ2-3	.	TGTGCCAGCAGCCAAGAGGGGGGAGTTGGTACGCAGTATTTT	CASSQEGGVGTQYF
.	TRBV7-6	TRBJ1-5	few	TGTGCCAGCAGCCATAATAGCAATCAGCCCCAGCATTTT	CASSHNSNQPQHF
.	TRBV7-6	TRBJ2-1	few	TGTGCCAGCAGCTTAGCGCGGCTAGCTTGGCCTGACAATGAGCAGTTCTTC	CASSLARLAWPDNEQFF
.	TRBV24-1	TRBJ2-1	.	TGTGCCACCAGTTTTTGGGATGAGCAGTTCTTC	CATSFWDEQFF
.	TRBV20-1	TRBJ2-1	.	TGCAGTGATCGCGGGACCGGGGAGCAGTTCTTC	CSDRGTGEQFF
TRBD2	TRBV20-1	TRBJ2-7	.	TGCAGTGCGCCCGGGACTAGCGGGAATTTCGAGCAGTACTTC	CSAPGTSGNFEQYF
TRBD2	TRBV20-1	TRBJ2-7	few	TGCAGTGCCGCTTTTGGGGGAGGGGACTCCTACGAGCAGTACTTC	CSAAFGGGDSYEQYF
.	TRBV12-3/TRBV12-4	TRBJ2-4	many	TGTGCCAGCAGTCCCCGGAGAGACATTCAGTACTTC	CASSPRRDIQYF
TRBD2	TRBV5-1	TRBJ2-1	.	TGCGCCAGCAGCCCCCCGGGTAGCGGGTTTAACAATGAGCAGTTCTTC	CASSPPGSGFNNEQFF
TRBD2	TRBV5-6	TRBJ2-5	few	TGTGCCAGCAGCTCAGGGACTAGCGGGCCGGAGACCCAGTACTTC	CASSSGTSGPETQYF
.	TRBV6-5	TRBJ2-5	few	TGTGCCAGCAGTTACTCGATCTTTAGGCCGGGCTCCGGAGCGGAGACCCAGTACTTC	CASSYSIFRPGSGAETQYF
TRBD1	TRBV11-2	TRBJ1-2	few	TGTGCCAGCAGCTTATTGGGGACAGCTAACTATGGCTACACCTTC	CASSLLGTANYGYTF
.	TRBV12-5	TRBJ2-1	.	TGTGCTAGTGGTACACACGGGGCCAGGGGCTGGGATGAGCAGTTCTTC	CASGTHGARGWDEQFF
.	TRBV7-6	TRBJ2-1	few	TGTGCCAGCAGCTTAGAGGCTATTTGGGCCTACAATGAGCAGTTCTTC	CASSLEAIWAYNEQFF
.	TRBV20-1	TRBJ2-3	.	TGCAGTGCCCGAAGCCTAGCGCCGCTGATCACAGATACGCAGTATTTT	CSARSLAPLITDTQYF
.	TRBV7-6	TRBJ2-2	many	TGTGCCAGCAGCTTGGCTCTAGCTTCCGGGGAGCTGTTTTTT	CASSLALASGELFF
.	TRBV20-1	TRBJ2-7	.	TGCAGTGCTAACATCAGAATTGGACCCTACGAGCAGTACTTC	CSANIRIGPYEQYF
TRBD2	TRBV11-1	TRBJ2-2	few	TGTGCCAGCAGTGGACTAGCAGGGGTCGGGGAGCTGTTTTTT	CASSGLAGVGELFF
.	TRBV6-5	TRBJ2-5	many	TGTGCCAGCAGTTACGGACAGGGAGGGGTAGGAGAGACCCAGTACTTC	CASSYGQGGVGETQYF
TRBD2	TRBV5-1	TRBJ2-5	once	TGCGCCAGCAGCTTGGTTCCGGGAGGGCCGTACCAAGAGACCCAGTACTTC	CASSLVPGGPYQETQYF
.	TRBV3-1	TRBJ1-5	.	TGTGCCAGCAGCCAAGATACTAACAATCAGCCCCAGCATTTT	CASSQDTNNQPQHF
TRBD2	TRBV10-3	TRBJ2-3	few	TGTGCCATCAGTGAAGCGGGGGGTGGTACGCAGTATTTT	CAISEAGGGTQYF
.	TRBV20-1	TRBJ2-1	many	TGCAGTGCTAGCATAGCGGACAGCTCCTACAATGAGCAGTTCTTC	CSASIADSSYNEQFF
TRBD2	TRBV10-3	TRBJ2-7	few	TGTGCCATCAGTGAGTCGAACAGCGGGAGTATCCACGAGCAGTACTTC	CAISESNSGSIHEQYF
TRBD2	TRBV11-1	TRBJ2-1	many	TGTGCCAGCAGCTTAGAGACCGGACTAGCGGGAGTAAATTACAATGAGCAGTTCTTC	CASSLETGLAGVNYNEQFF
TRBD1	TRBV12-3/TRBV12-4	TRBJ2-2	few	TGTGCCAGCAATAATCCGGCCCGGACAGGGGGCACCGGGGAGCTGTTTTTT	CASNNPARTGGTGELFF